The rows below give T cell receptor beta chains drawn from one sample of a study of cytomegalovirus exposure and HLA in healthy donors. Clones were sequenced by immunoSEQ multiplex PCR, and TCRdb holds only the in-frame ones, with some missing. The data show 100,000 or so clones, with approximately 68% seen just once and approximately 4.8% held by the top ten. The specimen sequenced was PBMCs. Source of these receptors: a young woman in good health and CMV-seropositive. CDR3s include the opening cysteine and the closing phenylalanine or tryptophan. The D gene is left open where the match is weak. A clone size is listed for some rows: how often the clone was seen (once, few, many), or a class if it is expanded.

V: TRBV6-5
D: -
size: few
J: TRBJ2-5
DNA: TGTGCCAGCAGCCCCACTTTTAGCGCGCAAGAGACCCAGTACTTC
CDR3: CASSPTFSAQETQYF

V: TRBV5-1
D: -
size: -
J: TRBJ2-3
DNA: TGCGCCAGCAGCCCGGGACTGCCAGATACGCAGTATTTT
CDR3: CASSPGLPDTQYF

V: TRBV19
D: -
size: -
J: TRBJ2-3
DNA: TGTGCCAGTCGGGCGGGCTCAAGCGATTCTGATACGCAGTATTTT
CDR3: CASRAGSSDSDTQYF

V: TRBV6-6
D: -
size: once
J: TRBJ1-1
DNA: TGTGCCAGCAGTTACCCCGCGAGTCAGGGGAACACTGAAGCTTTCTTT
CDR3: CASSYPASQGNTEAFF

V: TRBV30
D: TRBD1
size: -
J: TRBJ2-7
DNA: TGTGCCTGGAGAGCCGGGACAGGGGGCCGCGAGCAGTACTTC
CDR3: CAWRAGTGGREQYF

V: TRBV2
D: TRBD1
size: few
J: TRBJ1-1
DNA: TGTGCCAGCAGTGAAGAGAGCAGGGGGACTGAAGCTTTCTTT
CDR3: CASSEESRGTEAFF

V: TRBV5-1
D: TRBD2
size: -
J: TRBJ2-7
DNA: TGCGCCAGCAGCTTGGCAGCGGGATTCTACGAGCAGTACTTC
CDR3: CASSLAAGFYEQYF

V: TRBV2
D: -
size: -
J: TRBJ2-1
DNA: TGTGCCAGCAGCCTGGAGGAGGGAATTGAGCAGTTCTTC
CDR3: CASSLEEGIEQFF

V: TRBV5-5
D: TRBD1
size: -
J: TRBJ1-5
DNA: TGTGCCAGCAGCTTGATAGGGGGCCCAAGCAATCAGCCCCAGCATTTT
CDR3: CASSLIGGPSNQPQHF

V: TRBV9
D: -
size: -
J: TRBJ2-1
DNA: TGTGCCAGCAGCATGCGCAGCGGTTCGCCGGGCAATGAGCAGTTCTTC
CDR3: CASSMRSGSPGNEQFF

V: TRBV6-6
D: -
size: few
J: TRBJ1-5
DNA: TGTGCCAGCAAGTTAGAGCTGAGCAATCAGCCCCAGCATTTT
CDR3: CASKLELSNQPQHF

V: TRBV29-1
D: TRBD1
size: few
J: TRBJ2-2
DNA: TGCAGCGTGGACAGGGGGCCCGGGGAGCTGTTTTTT
CDR3: CSVDRGPGELFF

V: TRBV30
D: -
size: -
J: TRBJ2-1
DNA: TGTGCCTTCCAGCGCGAGAGTTCCTACAATGAGCAGTTCTTC
CDR3: CAFQRESSYNEQFF

V: TRBV7-6
D: -
size: -
J: TRBJ2-1
DNA: TGTGCCAGCAGCTCGTTAGTTAATGAGCAGTTCTTC
CDR3: CASSSLVNEQFF

V: TRBV6-5
D: -
size: -
J: TRBJ2-2
DNA: TGTGCCAGCAGTCGGACAGCGAACACCGGGGAGCTGTTTTTT
CDR3: CASSRTANTGELFF

V: TRBV7-2
D: TRBD2
size: -
J: TRBJ2-7
DNA: TGTGCCAGCAGCTTAGCGGCGGGAGGGCCCTACGAGCAGTACTTC
CDR3: CASSLAAGGPYEQYF

V: TRBV28
D: TRBD2
size: -
J: TRBJ2-7
DNA: TGTGCCAGCATTCGAGCGGGAGGGCCTTACGAGCAGTACTTC
CDR3: CASIRAGGPYEQYF

V: TRBV13
D: TRBD2
size: -
J: TRBJ2-1
DNA: TGTGCCAGCAGCTGGACTAGCGGGAGTCCCTACAATGAGCAGTTCTTC
CDR3: CASSWTSGSPYNEQFF

V: TRBV4-2
D: -
size: -
J: TRBJ1-1
DNA: TGTGCCAGCAGCCCACGCCCGGACAAGAACACTGAAGCTTTCTTT
CDR3: CASSPRPDKNTEAFF

V: TRBV19
D: TRBD1
size: -
J: TRBJ1-4
DNA: TGTGCCAGTACCCTCCTCGGGACAGGGGACGAAAAACTGTTTTTT
CDR3: CASTLLGTGDEKLFF

V: TRBV19
D: -
size: -
J: TRBJ2-1
DNA: TGTGCCAGCAGTATGGACTTACGGTTCTTC
CDR3: CASSMDLRFF

V: TRBV18
D: TRBD2
size: -
J: TRBJ2-5
DNA: TGTGCCAGCTCACCATTAGGGCGGGAGTTAAAGACCCAGTACTTC
CDR3: CASSPLGRELKTQYF

V: TRBV5-1
D: TRBD2
size: -
J: TRBJ2-1
DNA: TGCGCCAGCAGCACTTCCGGGACTAGCTCCTACAATGAGCAGTTCTTC
CDR3: CASSTSGTSSYNEQFF

V: TRBV14
D: -
size: -
J: TRBJ1-1
DNA: TGTGCCAGCAAGACGGGCACTGAAGCTTTCTTT
CDR3: CASKTGTEAFF

V: TRBV25-1
D: -
size: -
J: TRBJ2-1
DNA: TGTGCCAGCAGTGAAGGCGGGAAATACAATGAGCAGTTCTTC
CDR3: CASSEGGKYNEQFF

V: TRBV5-1
D: TRBD2
size: -
J: TRBJ2-3
DNA: TGCGCCAGCAGCTTAGAACTAGCGGGAGGTGGCGATACGCAGTATTTT
CDR3: CASSLELAGGGDTQYF

V: TRBV29-1
D: -
size: -
J: TRBJ2-1
DNA: TGCAGCGGGGAGAGCTCCTACAATGAGCAGTTCTTC
CDR3: CSGESSYNEQFF

V: TRBV14
D: -
size: -
J: TRBJ2-3
DNA: TGTGCCAGCAGCCAAAGACTAGGGGGCACAGATACGCAGTATTTT
CDR3: CASSQRLGGTDTQYF

V: TRBV29-1
D: -
size: -
J: TRBJ2-3
DNA: TGCAGCGTTGAAGATCGATACAGCCTCTCCACAGATACGCAGTATTTT
CDR3: CSVEDRYSLSTDTQYF

V: TRBV19
D: -
size: -
J: TRBJ2-7
DNA: TGTGCCAGTAGCACAAGCGGGTGGACCTACGAGCAGTACTTC
CDR3: CASSTSGWTYEQYF

V: TRBV28
D: -
size: -
J: TRBJ1-4
DNA: TGTGCCAGCGCCGTAGGCCTTCCGGGTGAAAAACTGTTTTTT
CDR3: CASAVGLPGEKLFF

V: TRBV4-2
D: -
size: -
J: TRBJ1-1
DNA: TGTGCCAGCAGCCCCACACCGAACACTGAAGCTTTCTTT
CDR3: CASSPTPNTEAFF

V: TRBV19
D: -
size: -
J: TRBJ1-1
DNA: TGTGCCAGTAGTAGAGTTGCAGGGGTAACTGAAGCTTTCTTT
CDR3: CASSRVAGVTEAFF

V: TRBV7-6
D: TRBD1
size: -
J: TRBJ1-1
DNA: TGTGCCAGCAGCTTAAGATTAGGACAGGGGATGAACACTGAAGCTTTCTTT
CDR3: CASSLRLGQGMNTEAFF

V: TRBV7-2
D: TRBD1
size: -
J: TRBJ1-5
DNA: TGTGCCAGCAGCTTAGCGGGACAGCTCAATCAGCCCCAGCATTTT
CDR3: CASSLAGQLNQPQHF

V: TRBV10-1
D: TRBD2
size: few
J: TRBJ2-7
DNA: TGCGCCAGCAGTGAGTCGAGCGGGAGTTACGAGCAGTACTTC
CDR3: CASSESSGSYEQYF

V: TRBV2
D: -
size: -
J: TRBJ2-2
DNA: TGTGCCAGCATGAGGCAGGGGGGCTCCGGGGAGCTGTTTTTT
CDR3: CASMRQGGSGELFF

V: TRBV21-1
D: -
size: -
J: TRBJ2-3
DNA: TGTGCCAGCAGCGCCTTGCACGGACTTAGGGAAGTCACAGATACGCAGTATTTT
CDR3: CASSALHGLREVTDTQYF

V: TRBV7-9
D: -
size: -
J: TRBJ2-3
DNA: TGTGCCAGCAGCTTAGCCCCCGACTCTGGTCCGGATACGCAGTATTTT
CDR3: CASSLAPDSGPDTQYF

V: TRBV11-3
D: -
size: -
J: TRBJ2-5
DNA: TGTGCCAGCAGTCTAAGCGGGCAAGAGACCCAGTACTTC
CDR3: CASSLSGQETQYF

V: TRBV10-3
D: TRBD2
size: once
J: TRBJ2-7
DNA: TGTGCCATCAGTGAGTCAAGGGGACTAGCGGGGGCCTACGAGCAGTACTTC
CDR3: CAISESRGLAGAYEQYF

V: TRBV28
D: -
size: -
J: TRBJ2-5
DNA: TGTGCCAGCAGCCCCGGGGGGCGGGAAGAGACCCAGTACTTC
CDR3: CASSPGGREETQYF

V: TRBV30
D: -
size: -
J: TRBJ2-4
DNA: TGTGCCTGGAGCGTTACAGAAAACATTCAGTACTTC
CDR3: CAWSVTENIQYF

V: TRBV19
D: TRBD1
size: few
J: TRBJ2-2
DNA: TGTGCCAGTAAGACAGGGGCGGACACCGGGGAGCTGTTTTTT
CDR3: CASKTGADTGELFF

V: TRBV7-9
D: TRBD2
size: -
J: TRBJ2-7
DNA: TGTGCCAGCAGCCCAGGGACTAGCTCGGGGGAGCAGTACTTC
CDR3: CASSPGTSSGEQYF

V: TRBV7-2
D: -
size: -
J: TRBJ2-7
DNA: TGTGCCAGCAGCTTATTTCCGTATCCCTCCGAGCAGTACTTC
CDR3: CASSLFPYPSEQYF

V: TRBV18
D: TRBD2
size: -
J: TRBJ2-7
DNA: TGTGCCAGCTCGGGACTAGCGGGAGGCTACGAGCAGTACTTC
CDR3: CASSGLAGGYEQYF

V: TRBV6-1
D: -
size: -
J: TRBJ2-7
DNA: TGTGCCAGCAGTCGGACTGAGGCCTACGAGCAGTACTTC
CDR3: CASSRTEAYEQYF